These 27 T cell receptor beta chains were all obtained from the same sample, sequenced in a study of blood T cell repertoires in COVID-19. Clones were read by immunoSEQ multiplex PCR, and TCRdb kept only the in-frame ones, dropping some. The top ten clones hold roughly 3.7% of a sample with roughly 220,000 clones, around 87% of them seen once. Sequencing was done on a sample of PBMCs or T cells enriched from blood (not recorded which). The receptors here all came from a young woman in a cohort exposed to, infected with or recovered from COVID-19 (not recorded which).

The rearrangement links TRBV4-1 to TRBJ1-3; 8 bases line up with TRBD1. V was clipped by 3 bases and J by 3 bases; unmatched bases: 4. The CDR3 spans 15 residues. Germline V gene data show CDR1 as MGHRA and CDR2 as YSYEKL. This chain's CDR3 is CASSQSGTGGNTIYF. In nucleotides, the CDR3 is TGCGCCAGCAGCCAGAGCGGGACAGGTGGAAACACCATATATTTT.

This clone appeared once. This chain joins TRBV5-1 and TRBJ2-6; D remains unclear. The CDR3 totals 16 residues. V was trimmed by 0 bases and J by 0 bases, leaving 7 bases between them. Germline CDR1 and CDR2: SGHRS and YFSETQ. The CDR3 bases are TGCGCCAGCAGCTTGGGCGGTAGCTCTGGGGCCAACGTCCTGACTTTC. It codes for CASSLGGSSGANVLTF.

V and J are TRBV14 and TRBJ2-7, with D perhaps matching TRBD2 (5 bases). Germline V gene data show CDR1 as SGHDN and CDR2 as FVKESK. The CDR3 runs to 14 residues. V lost 6 bases, J lost 3 bases, and 15 bases lay in between. CDR3 nucleotide sequence: TGTGCCAGCAGGCAACTAGGTATGGACTACGAGCAGTACTTC. As protein: CASRQLGMDYEQYF.

The chain links TRBV2 to TRBJ1-4; weak D call: TRBD1 (6 bases). V was pared by 4 bases and J by 4 bases, with 10 bases between. CDR3 length equals 14 residues. In germline, CDR1 is SNHLY, CDR2 FYNNEI. CDR3 sequence: CASSGQAFNEKLFF. CDR3 nucleotides: TGTGCCAGCAGTGGACAGGCATTTAATGAAAAACTGTTTTTT.

For the CDR3, the DNA is TGTGCCAGCAGCCACTTATATGTTAGCAATCAGCCCCAGCATTTT. Its translation: CASSHLYVSNQPQHF. This rearrangement joins TRBV7-8 to TRBJ1-5, with unresolved D. The ends were cut back, 5 bases at V and 0 bases at J, with 11 bases in the middle. CDR3 length: 15 residues. CDR1 is SGHVS, CDR2 FQNEAQ, per germline.

V usage is TRBV2 and J usage is TRBJ2-5, with 12 bases matching TRBD1. V lost 4 bases, J lost 5 bases, and 5 bases stayed unmatched. The CDR3 length is 15 residues. CDR1 is SNHLY, CDR2 FYNNEI, per germline. For the CDR3, the DNA is TGTGCCAGCAGTGCCGGGACAGGGGGCATGGAGACCCAGTACTTC. Its translation is CASSAGTGGMETQYF.

This chain uses TRBV30 with TRBJ2-4, with D possibly matching TRBD1 (6 bases). The V end was cut by 0 bases, the J end by 1 base, with 16 bases between. Germline loops: CDR1 GTSNPN, CDR2 SVGIG (reference sequence). This CDR3 has 17 residues. The CDR3 bases are TGTGCCTGGAGTGTATTTTTGGGGGCTGCGGCCAAAAACATTCAGTACTTC. As protein: CAWSVFLGAAAKNIQYF.

This clone came up a few times. The DNA of the CDR3 is TGTGCCAGCAGAATGGGACAGGGGGCGGTGAATGAGCAGTTCTTC. It translates to CASRMGQGAVNEQFF. This chain connects TRBV28 to TRBJ2-1; 12 bases match TRBD1. The CDR3 runs to 15 residues. The V segment lost 6 bases and the J segment 7 bases; nucleotides outside the gene matches: 7. CDR1 and CDR2 from the germline V gene are MDHEN and SYDVKM.

The V gene is TRBV4-1, the J gene TRBJ2-1; a weak D match, TRBD1 (5 bases). Germline values: CDR1 MGHRA, CDR2 YSYEKL. Trimming shortened V by 0 bases and J by 4 bases, and 10 bases separated the two germline ends. The CDR3 spans 15 residues. The CDR3 coding sequence is TGCGCCAGCAGCCAAGAACCCAGGGTTTACAATGAGCAGTTCTTC. It specifies CASSQEPRVYNEQFF.

The chain uses TRBV11-1 and TRBJ1-6; D ambiguous. The CDR3 runs to 14 residues. Germline CDR1 is SGHAT and CDR2 is FQDESV (reference sequence). V was trimmed by 2 bases and J by 4 bases, leaving 6 bases between them. CDR3 nucleotide sequence: TGTGCCAGCAGCTTACAACAGTATAATTCACCCCTCCACTTT. Its protein is CASSLQQYNSPLHF.

The rearrangement uses TRBV18 and TRBJ2-1; TRBD2 is a possible D gene (5 bases). CDR1 and CDR2 (germline): KGHSH, LQKENI. The ends were cut back, 6 bases at V and 0 bases at J, with 12 bases in the middle. The CDR3 runs 15 residues. CDR3 protein: CASSSGLNSYNEQFF. The CDR3 DNA reads TGTGCCAGCTCCTCTGGACTGAACTCCTACAATGAGCAGTTCTTC. The full variable domain, in which reference TRBV18 and TRBJ2-1 provide the parts outside the CDR3, is NAGVMQNPRHLVRRRGQEARLRCSPMKGHSHVYWYRQLPEEGLKFMVYLQKENIIDESGMPKERFSAEFPKEGPSILRIQQVVRGDSAAYFCASSSGLNSYNEQFFGPGTRLTVL.

The chain has TRBV5-1 and TRBJ1-3; D is ambiguous. CDR1 and CDR2 (germline): SGHRS, YFSETQ. This CDR3 has 14 amino acids. The ends were cut back, 4 bases at V and 1 base at J, with 9 bases in the middle. The DNA of the CDR3 is TGCGCCAGCAGCCCGGGAACTTCTGGAAACACCATATATTTT. Encoded protein: CASSPGTSGNTIYF.

This clone was seen once. The rearrangement joins TRBV30 to TRBJ2-7, with D perhaps TRBD2 (5 bases). Trimming took 0 bases from V and 2 from J, leaving 11 bases between them. CDR1 is GTSNPN, CDR2 SVGIG, per germline (reference sequence). The CDR3 has 14 residues. The CDR3 loop is CAWSVGGSTYEQYF. The DNA for the CDR3 is TGTGCCTGGAGTGTGGGTGGGAGTACCTACGAGCAGTACTTC.

The chain joins TRBV10-2 to TRBJ1-5; 10 bases match TRBD1. The CDR3 is 15 amino acids. Trimming removed 5 bases from V and 1 base from J; junction bases left unmatched: 2. The germline V gene has CDR1 WSHSY and CDR2 SAAADI. DNA of the CDR3: TGCGCCAGCAGTATGGGACAGGGGAGCAATCAGCCCCAGCATTTT. This codes for CASSMGQGSNQPQHF.

This clone showed up just once. The chain links TRBV5-1 to TRBJ2-1, with D perhaps TRBD2 (6 bases). The CDR3 is made up of 14 amino acids. Germline V gene sequence: CDR1 SGHRS, CDR2 YFSETQ. V lost 3 bases to trimming and J lost 4 bases, with 11 bases between them. The CDR3 is CASSSISGYNEQFF. The DNA for the CDR3 is TGCGCCAGCAGCTCCATTAGCGGATACAATGAGCAGTTCTTC.

This rearrangement joins TRBV2 to TRBJ2-7, with D possibly matching TRBD1 (6 bases). This CDR3 spans 13 amino acids. Looked up from germline, CDR1 is SNHLY and CDR2 is FYNNEI. The germline V and J ends were trimmed by 8 bases and 0 bases, with 11 bases remaining between them. This CDR3 is CASQRDNSYEQYF. The CDR3 DNA sequence: TGTGCCAGCCAGAGGGACAACTCCTACGAGCAGTACTTC.

This clone has only a few counts. The V and J genes are TRBV2 and TRBJ1-1; D may be TRBD1 (5 bases). CDR1 and CDR2 (germline): SNHLY, FYNNEI. The V end was cut by 4 bases, the J end by 8 bases, with 17 bases between. This CDR3 has 14 amino acids. The CDR3 DNA follows: TGTGCCAGCAGTGCCCCGCCGGGGGAAACCGAAGCTTTCTTT. This translates into CASSAPPGETEAFF.

The rearrangement links TRBV10-3 to TRBJ2-1; TRBD1 agrees at 7 bases. This CDR3 has 16 amino acids. The germline gives CDR1 ENHRY, CDR2 SYGVKD. Trimming took 6 bases from V and 7 from J; bases not matched to a gene: 15. The CDR3: CAIRATTLDRDNEQFF. The DNA of the CDR3 is TGTGCCATCAGAGCCACCACCCTAGACAGGGATAATGAGCAGTTCTTC.

The chain joins TRBV3-1 (or the pseudogene TRBV3-2) to TRBJ2-5; perhaps TRBD2 as D (5 bases). The CDR3 runs to 16 residues. V was cut by 3 bases and J by 2 bases, with 16 bases left in between. Germline-derived CDR1 and CDR2 are LGHDT and YNNKEL (reference sequence). CDR3 DNA sequence: TGTGCCAGCAGCCATCTCGTCGAGGGATGGCAAGAGACCCAGTACTTC. Residues: CASSHLVEGWQETQYF.

This clone was picked up a small number of times. The genes are TRBV19 and TRBJ2-3, with TRBD1 matching over 10 bases. The germline V gene encodes CDR1 LNHDA and CDR2 SQIVND (reference sequence). V shed 5 bases and J 3 bases; nucleotides not matched to a gene: 2. The CDR3 runs 14 residues. The CDR3 coding sequence is TGTGCCAGTAGTCCGGGACAGGGGACAGATACGCAGTATTTT. It is translated as CASSPGQGTDTQYF. Supplemented by reference TRBV19 and TRBJ2-3, the full variable domain reads DGGITQSPKYLFRKEGQNVTLSCEQNLNHDAMYWYRQDPGQGLRLIYYSQIVNDFQKGDIAEGYSVSREKKESFPLTVTSAQKNPTAFYLCASSPGQGTDTQYFGPGTRLTVL.

The chain is built from TRBV5-6 and TRBJ1-2; 7 bases match TRBD1. V trimming: 4 bases; J trimming: 5 bases; junction bases outside the gene matches: 2. Germline-derived CDR1 and CDR2 are SGHDT and YYEEEE. The CDR3 has 12 residues. The CDR3 protein is CASSEGQYGYTF. CDR3 DNA: TGTGCCAGCAGCGAGGGACAGTATGGCTACACCTTC.

The chain is built from TRBV10-3 and TRBJ1-1; 8 bases map to TRBD1. V lost 6 bases, J lost 0 bases, and 3 bases stayed unmatched. The CDR3 runs 14 residues. CDR1 and CDR2 (germline): ENHRY, SYGVKD. In nucleotides, the CDR3 is TGTGCCATCAGCCGACAGGGGATGAACACTGAAGCTTTCTTT. Its protein product is CAISRQGMNTEAFF.

CDR3 sequence (DNA): TGCGCCAGCAGTGAAGCGGCTACCAATCAGCCCCAGCATTTT. Translated, it gives CASSEAATNQPQHF. The V call is TRBV10-2, the J call TRBJ1-5, with unresolved D. In germline, CDR1 is WSHSY, CDR2 SAAADI. The V and J ends lost 3 bases and 3 bases respectively, with 9 bases between them. The CDR3 covers 14 residues.

The chain uses TRBV19 and TRBJ1-6, with TRBD1 matching 8 bases. J gave up 7 bases and V 4 bases, and 3 bases lay outside the gene matches. The germline CDR1 and CDR2 sequences are LNHDA and SQIVND (reference sequence). This CDR3 is 14 amino acids long. CDR3 residues: CASSRQGWNSPLHF. DNA for the CDR3: TGTGCCAGTAGTAGACAGGGGTGGAATTCACCCCTCCACTTT.

This clone was recorded once. The rearrangement uses TRBV28 and TRBJ2-2, with D perhaps matching TRBD1 (6 bases). The V end lost 6 bases, the J end lost 0 bases, and 17 bases lay between the germline ends. The germline V gene encodes CDR1 MDHEN and CDR2 SYDVKM. CDR3 length equals 17 residues. Written as DNA, the CDR3 is TGTGCCAGCAGGTCCCCCCCGGGACAACCGAACACCGGGGAGCTGTTTTTT. Amino acid sequence: CASRSPPGQPNTGELFF.

The gene calls are TRBV3-1 (or the pseudogene TRBV3-2) and TRBJ1-3; perhaps TRBD1 as D (5 bases). This CDR3 contains 17 residues. CDR1 is LGHDT, CDR2 YNNKEL, per germline (reference sequence). V was trimmed by 0 bases and J by 0 bases, leaving 12 bases between them. The CDR3 DNA reads as TGTGCCAGCAGCCAAGACACACAGGCGACCTCTGGAAACACCATATATTTT. Translating it yields CASSQDTQATSGNTIYF.

The gene calls are TRBV3-1 (or the pseudogene TRBV3-2) and TRBJ2-3, with D unresolved. From germline, CDR1 is LGHDT and CDR2 YNNKEL (reference sequence). The CDR3 totals 14 residues. With 0 bases removed from V and 10 bases from J, the gap between germline ends came to 14 bases. CDR3 DNA: TGTGCCAGCAGCCAAGATCTGGCTAGAAACGCGCAGTATTTT. Its translation: CASSQDLARNAQYF.